The rows below give T cell receptor beta chains drawn from one sample of a study of shared clonotypes between healthy human individuals. Using immunoSEQ multiplex PCR, the repertoire was profiled, and TCRdb retains in-frame clones only, with some absent. Of approximately 500,000 clones in the sample, 70% to 85% were seen once. The sequencing input was PBMCs. Every receptor here comes from a woman aged 40 to 55 in good health. Some clones in this sample may be carry-over from other donors' samples. The conserved cysteine and the conserved F or W are not part of the CDR3 here. Fields, in order: V gene, CDR3 length, clone size, CDR3 protein. A clone size is listed for some rows: how often the clone was seen (once, few, many), or a class if it is expanded.

V gene: TRBV19; CDR3 length: 13; clone size: few; CDR3 protein: ASSILTVDTGELF
V gene: TRBV5-1; CDR3 length: 14; clone size: -; CDR3 protein: ASGQGAYPTNEKLF
V gene: TRBV9; CDR3 length: 14; clone size: -; CDR3 protein: ASSEGSGATRETQY
V gene: TRBV27; CDR3 length: 12; clone size: -; CDR3 protein: ASRGQLNTGELF
V gene: TRBV4-2; CDR3 length: 14; clone size: -; CDR3 protein: ASSQGAMEIGETQY
V gene: TRBV6-1; CDR3 length: 14; clone size: -; CDR3 protein: ASSDGFGQGNYGYT
V gene: TRBV30; CDR3 length: 12; clone size: -; CDR3 protein: AWKDRGLWGEQY
V gene: TRBV5-4; CDR3 length: 11; clone size: many; CDR3 protein: ASSFGGLGEQY
V gene: TRBV15; CDR3 length: 13; clone size: -; CDR3 protein: ATSRTGQGGSEAF
V gene: TRBV9; CDR3 length: 14; clone size: once; CDR3 protein: ASSVGYGREGETQY